This T cell receptor beta chain appears in the sequencing data of a study of T-cell reconstitution after alpha-beta-depleted transplantation in children. Preparation of the TCRbeta library was carried out with unique molecular identifiers. TCRdb re-analysed the PCR reads in MiXCR, keeping a single row per CDR3 protein. Of over 550,000 distinct CDR3 sequences detected, roughly a tenth appear once; the ten largest clones hold about 4%. The clonotype comes from a human donor who donated a stem cell graft to a child with acute myeloid leukemia. Sequenced material: PBMCs from the stem cell graft donor, taken from the stem cell graft.

The CDR3 protein is CASSSTLGGTAPGELFF. The DNA for the CDR3 is TGTGCCAGCAGCTCCACCCTGGGGGGGACGGCACCAGGGGAGCTGTTTTTT. The gene calls are TRBV7-3 and TRBJ2-2, with 7 bases matching TRBD2. This CDR3 comprises 17 residues. The J segment lost 8 bases and the V segment lost 4 bases, leaving 16 bases of the junction unmatched. CDR1 and CDR2 from the germline V gene are SGHTA and FQGTGA.